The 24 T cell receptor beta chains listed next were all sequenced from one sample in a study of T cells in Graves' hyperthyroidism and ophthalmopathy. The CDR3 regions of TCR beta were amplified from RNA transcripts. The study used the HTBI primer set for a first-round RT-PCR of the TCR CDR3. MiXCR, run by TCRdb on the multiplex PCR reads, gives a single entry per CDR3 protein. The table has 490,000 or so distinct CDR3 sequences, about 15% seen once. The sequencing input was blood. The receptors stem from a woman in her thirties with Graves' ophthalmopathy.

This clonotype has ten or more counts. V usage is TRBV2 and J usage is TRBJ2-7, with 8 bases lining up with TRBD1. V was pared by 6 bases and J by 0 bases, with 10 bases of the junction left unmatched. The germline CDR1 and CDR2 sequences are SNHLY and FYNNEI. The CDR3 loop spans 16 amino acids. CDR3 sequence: CASSQWGTGASYEQYF. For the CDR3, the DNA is TGTGCCAGCAGCCAATGGGGGACAGGAGCCTCCTACGAGCAGTACTTC.

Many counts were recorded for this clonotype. CDR3 DNA: TGTGCCAGCAGTTCCACCCTGGGAGACAGGGACACTGAAGCTTTCTTT. Translated: CASSSTLGDRDTEAFF. V usage is TRBV6-2 or TRBV6-3 and J usage is TRBJ1-1; 7 bases line up with TRBD1. Germline V gene lookup returns CDR1 MNHEY and CDR2 SVGEGT. Trimming took 4 bases from V and 3 from J; bases not matched to a gene: 11. The CDR3 spans 16 residues.

The DNA of the CDR3 is TGTGCCAGCAGTTTACTAGCGGGAGGGGCCTCCTACGAGCAGTACTTC. Translating it yields CASSLLAGGASYEQYF. The V and J genes are TRBV7-2 and TRBJ2-7; TRBD2 matches at 13 bases. The V gene's germline CDR1 is SGHTA and CDR2 FQGNSA. This CDR3 spans 16 amino acids. The trim removed 6 bases at V and 0 bases at J, leaving 5 bases unmatched.

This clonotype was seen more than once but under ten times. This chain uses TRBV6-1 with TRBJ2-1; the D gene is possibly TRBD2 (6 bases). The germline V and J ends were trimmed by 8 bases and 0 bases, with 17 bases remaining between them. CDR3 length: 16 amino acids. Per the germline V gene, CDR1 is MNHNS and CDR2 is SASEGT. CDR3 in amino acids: CASWYNGGFSYNEQFF. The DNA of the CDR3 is TGTGCCAGCTGGTACAACGGGGGATTCTCCTACAATGAGCAGTTCTTC.

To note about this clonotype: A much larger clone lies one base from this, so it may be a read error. The CDR3 region is CASSSLGTVPYEQYF. For the CDR3, the DNA is TGTGCCAGCAGCTCCCTCGGGACGGTGCCTTACGAGCAGTACTTC. This chain uses TRBV13 with TRBJ2-7; D may match TRBD1 or TRBD2 (5 bases each). The CDR3 is 15 amino acids. Trimming removed 4 bases from V and 4 bases from J, with 17 bases in between. Germline assignment: CDR1 PRHDT and CDR2 FYEKMQ (reference sequence).

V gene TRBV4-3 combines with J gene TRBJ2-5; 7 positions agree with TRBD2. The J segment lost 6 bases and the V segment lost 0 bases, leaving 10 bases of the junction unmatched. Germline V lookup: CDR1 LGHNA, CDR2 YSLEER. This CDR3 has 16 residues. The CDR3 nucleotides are TGCGCCAGCAGCCAAGATCTACCGGGAGGTGGGCAGACCCAGTACTTC. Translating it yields CASSQDLPGGGQTQYF.

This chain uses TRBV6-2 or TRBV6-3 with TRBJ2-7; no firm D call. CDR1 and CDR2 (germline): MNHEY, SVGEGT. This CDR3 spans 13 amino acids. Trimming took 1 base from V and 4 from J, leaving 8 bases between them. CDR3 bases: TGTGCCAGCAGTTACTACAGTACATACGAGCAGTACTTC. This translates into CASSYYSTYEQYF.

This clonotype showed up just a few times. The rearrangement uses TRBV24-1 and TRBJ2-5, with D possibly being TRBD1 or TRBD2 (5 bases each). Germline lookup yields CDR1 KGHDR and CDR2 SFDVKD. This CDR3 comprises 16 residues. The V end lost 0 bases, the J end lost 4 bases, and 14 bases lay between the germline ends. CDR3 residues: CATSDLRSTGRETQYF. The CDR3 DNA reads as TGTGCCACCAGTGATTTGAGGTCGACGGGACGAGAGACCCAGTACTTC.

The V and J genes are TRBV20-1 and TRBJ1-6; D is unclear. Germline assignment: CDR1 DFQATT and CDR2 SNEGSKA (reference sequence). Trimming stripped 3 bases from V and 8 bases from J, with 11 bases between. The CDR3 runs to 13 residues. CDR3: CSARSGVDSPLHF. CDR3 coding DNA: TGCAGTGCTAGGTCAGGAGTGGATTCACCCCTCCACTTT.

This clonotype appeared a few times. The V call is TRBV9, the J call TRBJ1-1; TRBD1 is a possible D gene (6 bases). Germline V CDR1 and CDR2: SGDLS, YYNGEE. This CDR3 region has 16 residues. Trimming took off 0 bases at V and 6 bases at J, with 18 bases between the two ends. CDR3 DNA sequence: TGTGCCAGCAGCGTAGCGACAATGGGGGCCATGGCTGAAGCTTTCTTT. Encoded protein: CASSVATMGAMAEAFF.

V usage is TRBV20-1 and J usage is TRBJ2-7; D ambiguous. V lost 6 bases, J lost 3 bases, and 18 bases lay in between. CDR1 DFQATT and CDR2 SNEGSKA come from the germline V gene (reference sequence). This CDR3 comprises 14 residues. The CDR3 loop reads CSAIPGRVGYEQYF. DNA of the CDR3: TGCAGTGCGATCCCCGGAAGAGTCGGCTACGAGCAGTACTTC.

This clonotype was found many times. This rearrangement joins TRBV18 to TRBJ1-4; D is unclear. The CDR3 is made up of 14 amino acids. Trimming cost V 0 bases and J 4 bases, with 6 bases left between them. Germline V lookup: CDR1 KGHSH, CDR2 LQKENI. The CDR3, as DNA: TGTGCCAGCTCACCACCAGGGAATAATGAAAAACTGTTTTTT. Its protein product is CASSPPGNNEKLFF.

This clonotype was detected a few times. The CDR3 DNA is TGTGCCAGCAGCTTAAGGGGGGATAATTCACCCCTCCACTTT. Encoded protein: CASSLRGDNSPLHF. The V gene is TRBV7-3, the J gene TRBJ1-6; possibly TRBD1 for D (5 bases). Germline values: CDR1 SGHTA, CDR2 FQGTGA. The V end lost 1 base, the J end lost 5 bases, and 6 bases lay between the germline ends. The CDR3 is made up of 14 amino acids. The variable domain in full, completed from reference TRBV7-3 and TRBJ1-6, reads GAGVSQTPSNKVTEKGKYVELRCDPISGHTALYWYRQSLGQGPEFLIYFQGTGAADDSGLPNDRFFAVRPEGSVSTLKIQRTERGDSAVYLCASSLRGDNSPLHFGNGTRLTVT.

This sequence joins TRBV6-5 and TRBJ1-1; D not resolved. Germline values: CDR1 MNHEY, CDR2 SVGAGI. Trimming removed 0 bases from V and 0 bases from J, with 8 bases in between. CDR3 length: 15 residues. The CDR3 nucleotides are TGTGCCAGCAGTTACTCAACGGTGCTGAACACTGAAGCTTTCTTT. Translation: CASSYSTVLNTEAFF.

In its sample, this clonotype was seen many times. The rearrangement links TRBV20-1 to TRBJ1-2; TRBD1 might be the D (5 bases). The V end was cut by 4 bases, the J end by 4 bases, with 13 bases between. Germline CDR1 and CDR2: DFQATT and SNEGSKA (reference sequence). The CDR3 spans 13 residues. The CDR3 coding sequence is TGCAGTGCTAATAGTGGCGGGGCCTATGGCTACACCTTC. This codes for CSANSGGAYGYTF.

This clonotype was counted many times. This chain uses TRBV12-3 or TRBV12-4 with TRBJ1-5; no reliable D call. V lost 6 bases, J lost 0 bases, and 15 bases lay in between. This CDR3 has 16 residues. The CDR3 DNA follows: TGTGCCAGCAGCCTCGGACTGGGGAATAGCAATCAGCCCCAGCATTTT. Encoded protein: CASSLGLGNSNQPQHF.

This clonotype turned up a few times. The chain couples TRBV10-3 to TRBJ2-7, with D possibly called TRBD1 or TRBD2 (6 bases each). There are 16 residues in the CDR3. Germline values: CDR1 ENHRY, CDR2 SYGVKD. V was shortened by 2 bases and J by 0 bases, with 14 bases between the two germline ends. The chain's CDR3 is CAISERWGADSYEQYF. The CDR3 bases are TGTGCCATCAGTGAGAGGTGGGGGGCGGACTCCTACGAGCAGTACTTC.

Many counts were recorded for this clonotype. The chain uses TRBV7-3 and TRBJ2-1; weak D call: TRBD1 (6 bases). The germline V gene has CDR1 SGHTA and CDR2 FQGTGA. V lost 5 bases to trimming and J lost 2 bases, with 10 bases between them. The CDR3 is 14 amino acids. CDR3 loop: CASSQDSTYNEQFF. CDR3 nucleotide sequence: TGTGCCAGCAGCCAGGACAGTACCTACAATGAGCAGTTCTTC. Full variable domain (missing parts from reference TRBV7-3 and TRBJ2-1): GAGVSQTPSNKVTEKGKYVELRCDPISGHTALYWYRQSLGQGPEFLIYFQGTGAADDSGLPNDRFFAVRPEGSVSTLKIQRTERGDSAVYLCASSQDSTYNEQFFGPGTRLTVL.

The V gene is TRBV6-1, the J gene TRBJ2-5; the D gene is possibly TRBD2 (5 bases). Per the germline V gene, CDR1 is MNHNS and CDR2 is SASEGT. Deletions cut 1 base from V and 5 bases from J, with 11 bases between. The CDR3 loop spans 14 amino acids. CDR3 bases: TGTGCCAGCAGTGAAGACCTAACGGGGGAGACCCAGTACTTC. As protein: CASSEDLTGETQYF.

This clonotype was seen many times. The CDR3 sequence is CASNPSFLNTEAFF. CDR3 nucleotides: TGTGCCAGCAATCCGAGTTTTTTGAACACTGAAGCTTTCTTT. The V and J genes are TRBV2 and TRBJ1-1; D call uncertain. The V gene lost 7 bases and the J gene lost 0 bases, with 12 bases spanning the gap. Germline V gene data show CDR1 as SNHLY and CDR2 as FYNNEI. CDR3 length: 14 amino acids.

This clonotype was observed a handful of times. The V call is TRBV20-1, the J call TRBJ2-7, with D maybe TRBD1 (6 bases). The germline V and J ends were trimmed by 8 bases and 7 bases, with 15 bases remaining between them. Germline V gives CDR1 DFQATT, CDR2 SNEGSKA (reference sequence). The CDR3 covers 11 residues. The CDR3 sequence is CSRNRVGEQYF. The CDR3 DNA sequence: TGCAGTCGGAACAGGGTGGGAGAGCAGTACTTC.

CDR3 sequence (DNA): TGTGCCAGCAGCCAATGGACGAACACTGAAGCTTTCTTT. As protein: CASSQWTNTEAFF. The chain carries TRBV14 and TRBJ1-1; D is undetermined. Trimming left V 2 bases short and J 1 base short, with 5 bases between. The CDR3 has 13 amino acids. Germline CDR1 reads SGHDN; CDR2 reads FVKESK.

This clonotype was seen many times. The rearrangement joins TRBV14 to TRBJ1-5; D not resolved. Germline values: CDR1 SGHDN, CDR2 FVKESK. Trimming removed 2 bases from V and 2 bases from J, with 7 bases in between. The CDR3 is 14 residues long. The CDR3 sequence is CASSQPGRNQPQHF. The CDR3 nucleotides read TGTGCCAGCAGCCAACCTGGACGCAATCAGCCCCAGCATTTT.

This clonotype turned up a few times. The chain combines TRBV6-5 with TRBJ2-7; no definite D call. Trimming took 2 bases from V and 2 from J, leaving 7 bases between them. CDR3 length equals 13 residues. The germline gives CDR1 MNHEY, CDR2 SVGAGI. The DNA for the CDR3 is TGTGCCAGCAGTTACGAACCCACCTACGAGCAGTACTTC. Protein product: CASSYEPTYEQYF.